This T cell receptor (beta chain) came from a study of blood T cells in healthy people across ages. Broader study findings: Higher diversity, along with more naive CD4+ cells, distinguished long-lived donors from aged donors. The recorded TCR beta diversity per million T cells decreased in a roughly linear manner with age.

As for this clonotype: Its specificity is not known. Compared with germline, one end of the junction differs, possibly owing to a read error.

A second PCR, run for roughly 7 to 11 cycles, used a sample-barcoded 5' primer plus a J-beta primer mix. Each CDR3 protein is one row after TCRdb ran MiXCR on the 5' RACE reads. The table records around 750,000 distinct CDR3 sequences, approximately 53% of them present only once. Caucasian individuals from Russia who were healthy and aged 6 to 90 acted as donors. Each donor had about 9.6 milliliters of peripheral blood drawn. The CDR3 runs 14 residues. This receptor was taken from a man older than 75 in good health. The chain couples TRBV12-3 or TRBV12-4 to TRBJ2-5; 10 bases agree with TRBD1. The sequencing input was blood. CDR3 nucleotide sequence: TGTGCCAGCAGAATGACAGGGGGCGATGAGACCCAGTGCTTC. It specifies CASRMTGGDETQCF.